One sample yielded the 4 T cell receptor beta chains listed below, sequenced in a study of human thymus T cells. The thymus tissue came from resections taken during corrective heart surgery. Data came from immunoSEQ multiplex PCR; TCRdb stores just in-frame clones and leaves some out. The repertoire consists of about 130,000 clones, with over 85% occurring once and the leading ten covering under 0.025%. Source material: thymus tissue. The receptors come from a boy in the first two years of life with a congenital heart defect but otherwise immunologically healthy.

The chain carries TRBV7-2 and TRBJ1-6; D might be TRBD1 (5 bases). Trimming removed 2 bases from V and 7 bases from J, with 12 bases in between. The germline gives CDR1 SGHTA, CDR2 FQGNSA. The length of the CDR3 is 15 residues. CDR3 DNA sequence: TGTGCCAGCAGCTTATGGGGTCGGGGGAATTCACCCCTCCACTTT. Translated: CASSLWGRGNSPLHF.

CDR3 amino acids: CASRPGRGLNYGYTF. DNA of the CDR3: TGTGCCAGCAGACCCGGACGGGGGCTTAACTATGGCTACACCTTC. The chain is built from TRBV6-1 and TRBJ1-2, with D perhaps matching TRBD1 (6 bases). CDR1 and CDR2 from the germline V gene are MNHNS and SASEGT. The ends were cut back, 6 bases at V and 1 base at J, with 15 bases in the middle. CDR3 length: 15 residues.

DNA of the CDR3: TGCGCCAGCAGCCAGACTAGTTTCTCCTACAATGAGCAGTTCTTC. Its translation: CASSQTSFSYNEQFF. The J gene is TRBJ2-1, the V gene TRBV4-1, with D tentatively TRBD2 (6 bases). V was pared by 3 bases and J by 0 bases, with 9 bases between. Germline V CDR1 and CDR2: MGHRA, YSYEKL. The CDR3 has 15 residues.

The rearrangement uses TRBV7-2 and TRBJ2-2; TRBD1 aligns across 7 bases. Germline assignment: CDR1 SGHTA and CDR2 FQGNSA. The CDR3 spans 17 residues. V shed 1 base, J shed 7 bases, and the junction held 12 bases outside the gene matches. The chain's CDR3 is CASSLGPRDSNGGELFF. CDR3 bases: TGTGCCAGCAGCTTAGGGCCCCGGGACAGTAATGGCGGGGAGCTGTTTTTT.